Following are 17 T cell receptor beta chains from one sample sequenced in a study of shared clonotypes between healthy human individuals. The repertoire was sequenced with immunoSEQ multiplex PCR; TCRdb's copy has only in-frame clones and lacks some. The top ten clones hold roughly 0.56% of a sample with roughly 1,000,000 clones, around three quarters of them seen once. The sequencing sample was made of memory CD4+ T cells from PBMCs. Regarding subset: CD45RA-negative fraction. The origin of the receptors is a man aged 18 to 30 in good health. Some clones in this sample may be carry-over from other donors' samples.

The genes are TRBV27 and TRBJ1-2; maybe TRBD1 (6 bases). The germline gives CDR1 MNHEY, CDR2 SMNVEV (reference sequence). CDR3 size: 14 residues. The V gene lost 3 bases and the J gene lost 7 bases, with 15 bases spanning the gap. The CDR3 DNA is TGTGCCAGCAGTTTTAGGTCTTGGGACACTGGCTACACCTTC. This encodes CASSFRSWDTGYTF.

On this clone itself: This same CDR3 is encoded by further DNA sequences in the sample. DNA of the CDR3: TGTGCCAGCAGCTTGGGACAGTCCGAGCAGTACTTC. Translated: CASSLGQSEQYF. This rearrangement joins TRBV5-6 to TRBJ2-7; tentatively, D is TRBD1 (5 bases). Germline V gene sequence: CDR1 SGHDT, CDR2 YYEEEE. The CDR3 totals 12 residues. The V and J ends lost 0 bases and 6 bases respectively, with 7 bases between them.

V gene TRBV2 combines with J gene TRBJ2-5; possible D gene TRBD2, 5 bases. Germline CDR1 is SNHLY and CDR2 is FYNNEI. This CDR3 region has 14 residues. The V and J ends lost 6 bases and 4 bases respectively, with 15 bases between them. The CDR3 sequence: CASRGDVFRETQYF. CDR3 coding DNA: TGTGCCAGCAGGGGAGACGTGTTTCGAGAGACCCAGTACTTC.

The J gene is TRBJ2-7, the V gene TRBV4-3, with TRBD2 as a possible D gene (5 bases). The V end was cut by 1 base, the J end by 5 bases, with 18 bases between. Per the germline V gene, CDR1 is LGHNA and CDR2 is YSLEER. This CDR3 spans 16 amino acids. As DNA, the CDR3 is TGCGCCAGCAGCCAAGTTATAAGGGCCAACGGGGACGAGCAGTACTTC. This encodes CASSQVIRANGDEQYF.

This sequence joins TRBV28 and TRBJ2-7; D gene uncertain. This CDR3 is built from 15 residues. V was clipped by 5 bases and J by 0 bases, with 14 bases between them. Germline CDR1 is MDHEN and CDR2 is SYDVKM. The CDR3 sequence: CASSGLMGSSYEQYF. The CDR3 coding sequence is TGTGCCAGCAGTGGGCTCATGGGCAGCTCCTACGAGCAGTACTTC.

The V call is TRBV6-5, the J call TRBJ1-3; tentatively, D is TRBD1 (6 bases). Trimming took 8 bases from V and 2 from J, leaving 10 bases between them. Germline V CDR1 and CDR2: MNHEY, SVGAGI. The CDR3 contains 13 residues. CDR3 nucleotides: TGTGCCAGCCAACGGACAGCTGGAAACACCATATATTTT. Translating gives CASQRTAGNTIYF.

The chain has TRBV6-1 and TRBJ2-3, with D unclear. The V gene's germline CDR1 is MNHNS and CDR2 SASEGT. CDR3 length: 14 amino acids. V gave up 2 bases and J gave up 0 bases, with 6 bases separating them. CDR3 in amino acids: CASSETTSTDTQYF. CDR3 bases: TGTGCCAGCAGTGAAACAACGAGCACAGATACGCAGTATTTT.

The chain joins TRBV19 to TRBJ1-1; D is unclear. V gave up 6 bases and J gave up 2 bases, with 10 bases separating them. This CDR3 has 13 amino acids. CDR1 and CDR2 from the germline V gene are LNHDA and SQIVND (reference sequence). CDR3 in amino acids: CASRDGPNTEAFF. In nucleotides, the CDR3 is TGTGCCAGTAGAGACGGCCCAAACACTGAAGCTTTCTTT.

A few counts support this clone. The chain combines TRBV4-2 with TRBJ2-1, with 9 bases matching TRBD2. This CDR3 has 17 amino acids. CDR1 is LGHNA, CDR2 YNFKEQ, per germline. Trimming cost V 4 bases and J 4 bases; bases outside gene matches: 11. The CDR3 protein is CASSPLGRSGSYNEQFF. DNA of the CDR3: TGTGCCAGCAGCCCCCTAGGGCGTAGCGGGAGTTACAATGAGCAGTTCTTC.

This clone was seen many times. Within the sample, other DNA sequences also encode this same CDR3. The V call is TRBV9, the J call TRBJ2-3; 8 bases line up with TRBD2. Per the germline V gene, CDR1 is SGDLS and CDR2 is YYNGEE. Germline trimming cut 3 bases from V and 0 bases from J; bases unmatched to any gene: 3. This CDR3 contains 15 residues. This chain's CDR3 is CASSATSGSTDTQYF. In DNA, the CDR3 is TGTGCCAGCAGCGCTACTAGCGGAAGCACAGATACGCAGTATTTT.

This clone was detected a few times. The chain links TRBV9 to TRBJ2-5; 7 nucleotides align to TRBD1. The CDR3 is 16 residues long. The germline CDR1 and CDR2 sequences are SGDLS and YYNGEE. V shed 2 bases and J 1 base; nucleotides not matched to a gene: 8. The CDR3: CASSVGTETPQETQYF. The CDR3 nucleotides read TGTGCCAGCAGCGTTGGGACAGAGACTCCCCAAGAGACCCAGTACTTC.

V gene TRBV30 combines with J gene TRBJ1-2, with 7 bases lining up with TRBD1. Germline V gene lookup returns CDR1 GTSNPN and CDR2 SVGIG (reference sequence). V was pared by 2 bases and J by 4 bases, with 10 bases of the junction left unmatched. This CDR3 has 15 amino acids. The CDR3 spells CAWSTAAAGGYGYTF. The CDR3 bases are TGTGCCTGGAGTACTGCCGCGGCAGGGGGCTATGGCTACACCTTC.

This chain connects TRBV6-6 to TRBJ2-7; unclear D gene. The germline CDR1 and CDR2 sequences are MNHNY and SVGAGI (reference sequence). The V end lost 2 bases, the J end lost 0 bases, and 8 bases lay between the germline ends. CDR3 size: 14 residues. CDR3 coding DNA: TGTGCCAGCAGTTACGGCGAGAGCTCCTACGAGCAGTACTTC. Its translation: CASSYGESSYEQYF.

J is TRBJ2-1 and V is TRBV30; D may be TRBD1 or TRBD2 (6 bases each). Trimming stripped 2 bases from V and 9 bases from J, with 14 bases between. Germline V gene sequence: CDR1 GTSNPN, CDR2 SVGIG (reference sequence). The CDR3 consists of 13 residues. The DNA of the CDR3 is TGTGCCTGGAGTTTAGGAGGGGGGAGTGAGCAGTTCTTC. Encoded protein: CAWSLGGGSEQFF.

The J gene is TRBJ1-5, the V gene TRBV19, with 9 bases identical to TRBD1. The CDR3 contains 13 residues. In germline, CDR1 is LNHDA, CDR2 SQIVND (reference sequence). V gave up 8 bases and J gave up 5 bases; unmatched junction bases: 4. CDR3 sequence: CASEDRGYQPQHF. CDR3 DNA sequence: TGTGCCAGTGAGGACAGGGGATATCAGCCCCAGCATTTT.

V and J are TRBV28 and TRBJ2-7; TRBD1 aligns across 7 bases. This CDR3 spans 17 amino acids. Trimming cost V 1 base and J 3 bases; bases outside gene matches: 12. Germline V CDR1 and CDR2: MDHEN, SYDVKM. The CDR3: CASSLFPLDRDLYEQYF. In DNA form, the CDR3 reads TGTGCCAGCAGTTTATTCCCCCTAGACAGGGACCTCTACGAGCAGTACTTC.

The chain links TRBV7-8 to TRBJ2-7; D possibly corresponds to TRBD1 (5 bases). CDR1 and CDR2 from the germline V gene are SGHVS and FQNEAQ. The CDR3 runs 14 residues. With 5 bases removed from V and 1 base from J, the gap between germline ends came to 12 bases. The CDR3 reads CASSPGAGSYEQYF. CDR3 nucleotide sequence: TGTGCCAGCAGCCCTGGGGCAGGATCCTACGAGCAGTACTTC.